A selection of T cell receptor beta chains follows, all from one sample in a study of OX40 agonist ivuxolimab in advanced cancers. Generated by immunoSEQ multiplex PCR, the TCRdb table keeps only in-frame clones and is missing some. The data contain roughly 100,000 clones, 80% to 90% of them singletons. Here the sequenced sample was CD4+ or CD8+ T cells sorted from blood, taken in a trial of the OX40 agonist ivuxolimab. Source of these receptors: an adult with an advanced solid tumor such as melanoma, head and neck, liver or kidney cancer. Both conserved end residues are part of each CDR3. A D gene is named only where the DNA matches it firmly. Clone size is stated in some rows and not others, as once, few, many or a class when expanded.

clone_size	d_call	v_call	j_call	cdr3_aa	cdr3_nt
.	.	TRBV7-2	TRBJ1-1	CASSLTRGNTEAFF	TGTGCCAGCAGCTTAACCAGGGGGAACACTGAAGCTTTCTTT
.	.	TRBV6-1	TRBJ1-2	CASSIQGDNYGYTF	TGTGCCAGCAGTATACAGGGTGATAACTATGGCTACACCTTC
.	.	TRBV12-5	TRBJ2-2	CASGPEKGELFF	TGTGCTAGTGGTCCCGAGAAGGGGGAGCTGTTTTTT
.	.	TRBV5-1	TRBJ1-3	CASSEGSGNTIYF	TGCGCCAGCAGTGAGGGCAGTGGAAACACCATATATTTT
.	.	TRBV6-5	TRBJ1-1	CASSPITGRTEAFF	TGTGCCAGCAGTCCCATCACAGGGAGAACTGAAGCTTTCTTT
.	.	TRBV19	TRBJ1-5	CAVGVWENQPQHF	TGTGCCGTTGGGGTGTGGGAAAATCAGCCCCAGCATTTT
.	.	TRBV28	TRBJ2-7	CASSFTRGEQYF	TGTGCCAGCAGTTTTACCAGGGGCGAGCAGTACTTC
.	TRBD1	TRBV30	TRBJ1-4	CAWNRGREKLFF	TGTGCCTGGAACAGGGGGCGGGAAAAACTGTTTTTT
.	TRBD2	TRBV7-8	TRBJ2-1	CASSGAGTSGLHEQFF	TGTGCCAGCAGCGGGGCCGGGACTAGCGGGTTACATGAGCAGTTCTTC
.	.	TRBV7-2	TRBJ1-6	CASSFRAGDSPLHF	TGTGCCAGCAGCTTCAGGGCGGGGGATTCACCCCTCCACTTT
.	.	TRBV7-2	TRBJ2-7	CASSLRTDYEQYF	TGTGCCAGCAGCCTCAGGACGGACTACGAGCAGTACTTC
.	TRBD1	TRBV28	TRBJ2-1	CASSLWGQGTDEQFF	TGTGCCAGCAGTTTATGGGGACAGGGGACCGATGAGCAGTTCTTC
few	.	TRBV5-1	TRBJ2-5	CASSLAGQQETQYF	TGCGCCAGCAGCTTGGCCGGACAGCAAGAGACCCAGTACTTC
.	TRBD1	TRBV5-1	TRBJ2-1	CASSLDRGSDEQFF	TGCGCCAGCAGCTTGGACAGGGGGTCGGATGAGCAGTTCTTC
.	TRBD2	TRBV7-2	TRBJ2-2	CASSLFWGSGGGTGELFF	TGTGCCAGCAGCTTATTCTGGGGTAGCGGGGGAGGTACCGGGGAGCTGTTTTTT
.	TRBD2	TRBV5-4	TRBJ2-1	CASSSIGTRVSYEQFF	TGTGCCAGCAGCTCAATCGGGACTAGGGTCTCCTATGAGCAGTTCTTC
once	TRBD1	TRBV5-1	TRBJ1-4	CASSLGTGHEKLFF	TGCGCCAGCAGCCTAGGGACAGGGCACGAAAAACTGTTTTTT
.	.	TRBV7-2	TRBJ2-1	CASSFADYYYNEQFF	TGTGCCAGCAGCTTCGCGGACTACTATTACAATGAGCAGTTCTTC
.	.	TRBV20-1	TRBJ2-5	CSAGRGETQYF	TGCAGTGCTGGCCGGGGTGAGACCCAGTACTTC
.	.	TRBV5-8	TRBJ2-7	CASRSDSPEQYF	TGTGCCAGCAGATCGGACAGTCCCGAGCAGTACTTC
.	.	TRBV5-8	TRBJ1-2	CASSTGPPSNYGYTF	TGTGCCAGCAGCACGGGACCTCCCTCTAACTATGGCTACACCTTC
.	.	TRBV7-9	TRBJ1-4	CASSEGGRAYEKLFF	TGTGCCAGCAGCGAAGGCGGCAGGGCCTATGAAAAACTGTTTTTT